This TCR beta chain originates from a study of blood T cell repertoires in COVID-19. Germline V gene sequence: CDR1 SGHAT, CDR2 FQNNGV. The V segment lost 6 bases and the J segment 4 bases; nucleotides outside the gene matches: 21. The CDR3 length is 19 residues. Participants were aged about 18 to 100 years from 20 to 30 US areas. Clones were read by immunoSEQ multiplex PCR, and TCRdb kept only the in-frame ones, dropping some. The data show about 300,000 clones, with 70% to 90% seen just once and about 6% held by the top ten. The source is a woman aged 30 to 39 who had recovered from COVID-19. Sequenced sample: PBMCs or T cells enriched from blood (not recorded which). The chain is built from TRBV11-2 and TRBJ1-2; 9 bases are a match to TRBD1. The CDR3 DNA sequence: TGTGCCAGCAGGTCCACCCCGGTGGGACAGGGTGGTTTTGGCTATGGCTACACCTTC. It codes for CASRSTPVGQGGFGYGYTF.